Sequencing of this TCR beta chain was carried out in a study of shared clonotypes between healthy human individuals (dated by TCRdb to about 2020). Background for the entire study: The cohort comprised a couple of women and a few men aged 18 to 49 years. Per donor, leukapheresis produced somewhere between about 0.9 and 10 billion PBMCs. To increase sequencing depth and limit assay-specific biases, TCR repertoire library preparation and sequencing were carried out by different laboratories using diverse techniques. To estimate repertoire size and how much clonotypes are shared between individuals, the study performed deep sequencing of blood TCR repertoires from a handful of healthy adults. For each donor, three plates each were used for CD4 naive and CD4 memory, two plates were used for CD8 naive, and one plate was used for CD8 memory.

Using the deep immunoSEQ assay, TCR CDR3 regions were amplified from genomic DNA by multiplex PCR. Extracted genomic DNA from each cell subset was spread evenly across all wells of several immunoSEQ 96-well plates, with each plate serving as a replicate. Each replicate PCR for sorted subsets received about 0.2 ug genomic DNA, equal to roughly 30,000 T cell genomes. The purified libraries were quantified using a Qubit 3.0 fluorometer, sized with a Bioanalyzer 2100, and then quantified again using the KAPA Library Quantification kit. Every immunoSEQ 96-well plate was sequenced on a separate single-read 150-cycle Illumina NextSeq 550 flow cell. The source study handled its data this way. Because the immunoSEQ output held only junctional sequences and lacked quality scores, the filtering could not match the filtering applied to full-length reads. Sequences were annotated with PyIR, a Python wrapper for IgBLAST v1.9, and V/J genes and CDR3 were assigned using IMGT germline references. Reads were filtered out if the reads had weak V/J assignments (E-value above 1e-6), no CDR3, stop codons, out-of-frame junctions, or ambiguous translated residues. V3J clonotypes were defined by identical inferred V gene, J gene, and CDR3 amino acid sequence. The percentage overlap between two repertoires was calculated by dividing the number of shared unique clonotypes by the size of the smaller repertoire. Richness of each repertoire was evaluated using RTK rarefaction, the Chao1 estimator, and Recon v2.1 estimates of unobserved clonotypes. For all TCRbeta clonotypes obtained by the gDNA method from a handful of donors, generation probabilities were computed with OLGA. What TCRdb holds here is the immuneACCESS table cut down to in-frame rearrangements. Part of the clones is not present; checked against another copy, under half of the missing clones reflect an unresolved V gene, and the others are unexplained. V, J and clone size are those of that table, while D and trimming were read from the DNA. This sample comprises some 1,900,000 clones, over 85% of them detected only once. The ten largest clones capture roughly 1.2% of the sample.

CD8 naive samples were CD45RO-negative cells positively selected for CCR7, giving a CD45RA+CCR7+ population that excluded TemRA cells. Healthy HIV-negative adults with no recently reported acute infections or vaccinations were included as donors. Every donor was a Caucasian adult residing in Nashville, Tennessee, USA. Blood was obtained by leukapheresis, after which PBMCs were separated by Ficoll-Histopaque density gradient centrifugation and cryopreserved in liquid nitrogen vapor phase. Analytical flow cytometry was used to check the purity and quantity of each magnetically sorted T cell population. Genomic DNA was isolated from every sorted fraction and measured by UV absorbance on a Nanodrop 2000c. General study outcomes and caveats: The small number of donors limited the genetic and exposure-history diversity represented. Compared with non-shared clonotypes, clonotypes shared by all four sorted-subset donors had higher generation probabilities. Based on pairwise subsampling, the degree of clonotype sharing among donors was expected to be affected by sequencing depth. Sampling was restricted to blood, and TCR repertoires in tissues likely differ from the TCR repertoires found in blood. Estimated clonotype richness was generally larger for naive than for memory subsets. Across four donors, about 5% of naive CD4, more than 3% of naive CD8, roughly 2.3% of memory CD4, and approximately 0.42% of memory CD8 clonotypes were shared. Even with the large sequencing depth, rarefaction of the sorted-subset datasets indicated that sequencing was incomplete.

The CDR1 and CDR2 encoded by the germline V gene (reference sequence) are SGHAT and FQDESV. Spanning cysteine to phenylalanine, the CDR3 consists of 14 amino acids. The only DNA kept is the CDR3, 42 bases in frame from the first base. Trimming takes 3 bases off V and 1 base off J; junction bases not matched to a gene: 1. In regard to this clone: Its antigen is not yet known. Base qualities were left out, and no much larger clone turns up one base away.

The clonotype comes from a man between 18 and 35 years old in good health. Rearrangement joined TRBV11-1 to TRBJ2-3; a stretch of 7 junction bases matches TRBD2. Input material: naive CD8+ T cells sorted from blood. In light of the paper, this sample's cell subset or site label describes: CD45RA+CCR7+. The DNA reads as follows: TGTGCCAGCAGCTTTGCGGGGGGCACAGATACGCAGTATTTT. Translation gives CASSFAGGTDTQYF.